A single TCR beta chain is shown here with its context. Its antigen is as yet unknown. The record originates from a study of T cell responses to AZD1222 COVID-19 vaccine. Study conclusions and caveats: Sampling that yielded the repertoires occurred only after the peak T cell response.

Trimming at V came to 1 base and at J to 10 bases, leaving 18 bases not matched to a gene. Germline CDR1 is SEHNR and CDR2 is FQNEAQ (reference sequence). The CDR3 runs 17 residues. Sequencing was performed with immunoSEQ multiplex PCR; in TCRdb, only in-frame clones are kept and a portion is missing. The sample has approximately 90,000 clones; approximately 91% are singletons. The sequenced sample was peripheral blood, obtained 28 days after the second AZD1222 dose. The sequence was collected from an adult who received the AZD1222 COVID-19 vaccine. The chain joins TRBV7-9 to TRBJ1-1; 7 bases agree with TRBD1. The CDR3 protein is CASSLGGTGTAYSGAFF. As DNA, the CDR3 is TGTGCCAGCAGCTTAGGAGGGACCGGGACAGCTTACTCCGGAGCTTTCTTT.